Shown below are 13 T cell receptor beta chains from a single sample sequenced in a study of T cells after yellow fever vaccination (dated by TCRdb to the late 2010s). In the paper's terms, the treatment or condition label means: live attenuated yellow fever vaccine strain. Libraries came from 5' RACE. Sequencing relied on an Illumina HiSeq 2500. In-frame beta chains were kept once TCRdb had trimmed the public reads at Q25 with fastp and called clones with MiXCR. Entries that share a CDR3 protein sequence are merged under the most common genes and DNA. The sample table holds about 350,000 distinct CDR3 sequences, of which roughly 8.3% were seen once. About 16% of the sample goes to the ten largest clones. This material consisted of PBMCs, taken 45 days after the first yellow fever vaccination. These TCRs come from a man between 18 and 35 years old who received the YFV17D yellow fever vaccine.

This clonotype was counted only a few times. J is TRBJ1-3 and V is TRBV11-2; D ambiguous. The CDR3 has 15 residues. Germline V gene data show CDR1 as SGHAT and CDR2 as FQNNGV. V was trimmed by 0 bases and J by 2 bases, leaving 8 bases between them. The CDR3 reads CASSLEAGPGNTIYF. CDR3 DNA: TGTGCCAGCAGCTTAGAAGCAGGACCTGGAAACACCATATATTTT.

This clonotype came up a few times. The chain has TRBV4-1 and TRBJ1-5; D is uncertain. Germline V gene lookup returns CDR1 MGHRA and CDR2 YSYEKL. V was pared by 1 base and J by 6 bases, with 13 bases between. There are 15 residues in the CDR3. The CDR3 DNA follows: TGCGCCAGCAGCCAAGGGTTCGAAGTCGGTCAGCCCCAGCATTTT. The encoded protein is CASSQGFEVGQPQHF.

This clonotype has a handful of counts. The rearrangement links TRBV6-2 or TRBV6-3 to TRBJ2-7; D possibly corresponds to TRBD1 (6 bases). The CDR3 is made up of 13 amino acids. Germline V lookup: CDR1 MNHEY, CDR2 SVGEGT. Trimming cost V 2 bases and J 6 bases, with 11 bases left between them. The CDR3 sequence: CASSYAGQTEQYV. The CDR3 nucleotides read TGTGCCAGCAGTTACGCAGGACAGACCGAGCAGTACGTC.

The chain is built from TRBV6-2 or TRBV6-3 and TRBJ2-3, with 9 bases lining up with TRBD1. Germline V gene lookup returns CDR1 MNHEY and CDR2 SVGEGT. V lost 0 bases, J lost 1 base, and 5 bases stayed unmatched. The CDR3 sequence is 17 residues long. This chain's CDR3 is CASSYSGQGFGTDTQYF. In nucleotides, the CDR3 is TGTGCCAGCAGTTACTCTGGACAGGGGTTCGGCACAGATACGCAGTATTTT.

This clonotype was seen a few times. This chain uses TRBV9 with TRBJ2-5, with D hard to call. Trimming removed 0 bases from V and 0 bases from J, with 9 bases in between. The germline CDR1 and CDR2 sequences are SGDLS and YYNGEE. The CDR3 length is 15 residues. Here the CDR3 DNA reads TGTGCCAGCAGCGTAGAGCCCTCAGACCAAGAGACCCAGTACTTC. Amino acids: CASSVEPSDQETQYF. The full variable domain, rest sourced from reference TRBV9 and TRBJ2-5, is DSGVTQTPKHLITATGQRVTLRCSPRSGDLSVYWYQQSLDQGLQFLIQYYNGEERAKGNILERFSAQQFPDLHSELNLSSLELGDSALYFCASSVEPSDQETQYFGPGTRLLVL.

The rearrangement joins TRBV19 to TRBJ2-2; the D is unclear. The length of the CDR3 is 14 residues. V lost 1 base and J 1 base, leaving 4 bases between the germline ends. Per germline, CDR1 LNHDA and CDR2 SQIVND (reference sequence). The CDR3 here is CASSIVGNTGELFF. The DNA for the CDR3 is TGTGCCAGTAGTATAGTGGGGAACACCGGGGAGCTGTTTTTT.

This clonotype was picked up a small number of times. CDR3: CASTDRVGLAGDYNEQFF. The CDR3 DNA follows: TGCGCCAGCACCGACAGGGTTGGACTAGCGGGGGACTACAATGAGCAGTTCTTC. The chain employs TRBV5-1 and TRBJ2-1; 13 bases line up with TRBD2. CDR1 and CDR2 from the germline V gene are SGHRS and YFSETQ. The CDR3 extends over 18 amino acids. J lost 3 bases, V lost 6 bases, and 12 bases had no gene match. Full variable domain (remainder filled in from reference TRBV5-1 and TRBJ2-1): KAGVTQTPRYLIKTRGQQVTLSCSPISGHRSVSWYQQTPGQGLQFLFEYFSETQRNKGNFPGRFSGRQFSNSRSEMNVSTLELGDSALYLCASTDRVGLAGDYNEQFFGPGTRLTVL.

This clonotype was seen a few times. The CDR3 coding sequence is TGTGCCAGCAGTGAAGGGGGGGAGAGGGACATTCAGTACTTC. Its translation: CASSEGGERDIQYF. V usage is TRBV28 and J usage is TRBJ2-4; D might be TRBD2 (7 bases). The V gene's germline CDR1 is MDHEN and CDR2 SYDVKM. This CDR3 is 14 amino acids long. Deletions cut 5 bases from V and 8 bases from J, with 16 bases between. Variable domain in full (rest from reference TRBV28 and TRBJ2-4): DVKVTQSSRYLVKRTGEKVFLECVQDMDHENMFWYRQDPGLGLRLIYFSYDVKMKEKGDIPEGYSVSREKKERFSLILESASTNQTSMYLCASSEGGERDIQYFGAGTRLSVL.

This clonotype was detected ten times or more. The CDR3 coding sequence is TGCAGTGCTAGCTGGTCTAGCGAGTACAATGAGCAGTTCTTC. Translation gives CSASWSSEYNEQFF. This chain uses TRBV20-1 with TRBJ2-1; tentative D call: TRBD2 (6 bases). V lost 3 bases and J lost 4, with 13 bases in between. CDR3 size: 14 residues. Germline CDR1 DFQATT, CDR2 SNEGSKA (reference sequence).

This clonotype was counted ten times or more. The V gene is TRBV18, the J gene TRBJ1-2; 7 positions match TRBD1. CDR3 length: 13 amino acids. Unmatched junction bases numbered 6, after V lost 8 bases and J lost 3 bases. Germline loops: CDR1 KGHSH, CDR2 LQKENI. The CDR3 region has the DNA TGTGCCAGCAGTCCTGACAGGGACTATGGCTACACCTTC. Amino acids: CASSPDRDYGYTF.

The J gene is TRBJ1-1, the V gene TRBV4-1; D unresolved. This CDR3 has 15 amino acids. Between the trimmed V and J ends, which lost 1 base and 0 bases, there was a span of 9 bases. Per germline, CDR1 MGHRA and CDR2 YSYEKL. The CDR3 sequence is CASSQAIGLNTEAFF. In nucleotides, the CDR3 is TGCGCCAGCAGCCAAGCGATCGGGTTGAACACTGAAGCTTTCTTT.

CDR3 amino acids: CSVEEGRTEAFF. The CDR3 DNA sequence: TGCAGTGTTGAAGAGGGGCGAACTGAAGCTTTCTTT. The chain joins TRBV20-1 to TRBJ1-1, with D maybe TRBD1 (5 bases). V lost 7 bases to trimming and J lost 5 bases, with 14 bases between them. This CDR3 region has 12 residues. Germline-derived CDR1 and CDR2 are DFQATT and SNEGSKA (reference sequence).

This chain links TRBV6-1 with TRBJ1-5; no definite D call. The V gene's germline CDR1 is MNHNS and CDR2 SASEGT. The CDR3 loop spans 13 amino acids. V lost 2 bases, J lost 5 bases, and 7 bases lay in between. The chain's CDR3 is CASSEREYQPQHF. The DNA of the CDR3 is TGTGCCAGCAGTGAACGGGAATATCAGCCCCAGCATTTT.